Shown below are 13 T cell receptor beta chains from a single sample sequenced in a study of CD8+ T cells in alopecia areata. In each case, RNA was isolated and then reverse transcribed into cDNA as the sequencing template. Measured with immunoSEQ multiplex PCR; TCRdb has only the in-frame clones, and not every one. The sample yields 55,000 to 65,000 clones, 44% seen once. Sample: NKG2D-low CD8+ T cells sorted from blood. Receptors were obtained from a human donor with alopecia areata.

J is TRBJ2-1 and V is TRBV4-1; possibly TRBD1 for D (6 bases). The germline V gene has CDR1 MGHRA and CDR2 YSYEKL. The germline V and J ends were trimmed by 3 bases and 12 bases, with 18 bases remaining between them. CDR3 length: 14 amino acids. CDR3 region: CASSQMTGTPRQFF. The DNA of the CDR3 is TGCGCCAGCAGCCAGATGACAGGCACCCCCCGGCAGTTCTTC.

Turning to this clone: A junction boundary mismatches the germline segment, possibly from a read error. V usage is TRBV7-2 and J usage is TRBJ1-2, with 7 positions matching TRBD1. This CDR3 is built from 15 residues. Germline lookup yields CDR1 SGHTA and CDR2 FQGNSA. DNA of the CDR3: TGTGCCAGCAGCCCCCGAAGGGGGCCTAAGTATGGCTACACCTTC. This translates into CASSPRRGPKYGYTF.

A few counts support this clone. The rearrangement joins TRBV18 to TRBJ1-1; tentatively, D is TRBD1 (5 bases). In germline, CDR1 is KGHSH, CDR2 LQKENI. The CDR3 length is 14 residues. V lost 3 bases, J lost 3 bases, and 11 bases lay in between. The CDR3: CASSPGDGYTEAFF. The CDR3 bases are TGTGCCAGCTCACCGGGGGACGGTTACACTGAAGCTTTCTTT.

The rearrangement links TRBV27 to TRBJ2-1; no clear D gene. The V and J ends lost 3 bases and 0 bases respectively, with 3 bases between them. The CDR3 contains 13 residues. Germline V CDR1 and CDR2: MNHEY, SMNVEV (reference sequence). CDR3 in DNA: TGTGCCAGCAGTTTCAGCTCCTACAATGAGCAGTTCTTC. Its protein is CASSFSSYNEQFF.

The chain employs TRBV7-9 and TRBJ1-6; D is possibly TRBD1 (6 bases). The CDR3 contains 15 residues. Trimming pared 5 bases from V and 2 bases from J, leaving 10 bases between. Germline-derived CDR1 and CDR2 are SEHNR and FQNEAQ (reference sequence). The CDR3 reads CASSTTGTYNSPLHF. The CDR3 DNA follows: TGTGCCAGCAGCACTACAGGGACCTATAATTCACCCCTCCACTTT.

The chain carries TRBV29-1 and TRBJ1-2; D might be TRBD1 (6 bases). Germline V lookup: CDR1 SQVTM, CDR2 ANQGSEA. The CDR3 extends over 15 amino acids. V lost 2 bases to trimming and J lost 4 bases, with 17 bases between them. The CDR3 DNA reads as TGCAGCGTTGAATACCGGCAGGGGTCTATCTATGGCTACACCTTC. This sequence encodes CSVEYRQGSIYGYTF.

This clone came up once. The chain carries TRBV27 and TRBJ2-3; the D gene could be TRBD1 or TRBD2 (5 bases each). This CDR3 contains 16 residues. V gave up 4 bases and J gave up 4 bases, with 18 bases separating them. Germline CDR1 MNHEY, CDR2 SMNVEV (reference sequence). As DNA, the CDR3 is TGTGCCAGCAGTTCTCCGGGACCTAGGGTGGCAGATACGCAGTATTTT. Its protein is CASSSPGPRVADTQYF.

The CDR3 region has the DNA TGCGCCAGCAGCTTGGATATTGGAGACGATGAGCAGTTCTTC. Its translation: CASSLDIGDDEQFF. This chain uses TRBV5-1 with TRBJ2-1; D gene uncertain. CDR1 is SGHRS and CDR2 is YFSETQ in the germline V gene. V was pared by 0 bases and J by 8 bases, with 12 bases between. The CDR3 is 14 residues long.

The chain combines TRBV5-1 with TRBJ1-5; perhaps TRBD1 as D (5 bases). Germline CDR1 and CDR2: SGHRS and YFSETQ. The CDR3 contains 13 residues. The V end lost 1 base, the J end lost 7 bases, and 9 bases lay between the germline ends. DNA for the CDR3: TGCGCCAGCAGCTTGCATGGGGGGCAGCCCCAGCATTTT. Encoded protein: CASSLHGGQPQHF.

The rearrangement links TRBV6-1 to TRBJ2-7; 8 nucleotides agree with TRBD2. The germline gives CDR1 MNHNS, CDR2 SASEGT. The CDR3 covers 15 residues. Trimming cost V 2 bases and J 4 bases; bases outside gene matches: 7. The CDR3 spells CASSENGRAPYEQYF. CDR3 DNA sequence: TGTGCCAGCAGTGAAAACGGGAGGGCCCCGTACGAGCAGTACTTC.

The CDR3 region is CASGHPAPGGYNEQFF. CDR3 in DNA: TGTGCCAGCGGCCATCCCGCCCCTGGCGGCTACAATGAGCAGTTCTTC. The rearrangement uses TRBV5-4 and TRBJ2-1; D remains unclear. V lost 7 bases and J lost 3, with 20 bases in between. CDR1 is SGHNT, CDR2 YYREEE, per germline (reference sequence). The CDR3 contains 16 residues.

The V call is TRBV9, the J call TRBJ2-3; D gene unclear. Germline CDR1 is SGDLS and CDR2 is YYNGEE. Between the trimmed V and J ends, which lost 0 bases and 2 bases, there was a span of 10 bases. CDR3 length: 15 amino acids. The CDR3 sequence is CASSVAGAFTDTQYF. Here the CDR3 DNA reads TGTGCCAGCAGCGTAGCAGGTGCCTTCACAGATACGCAGTATTTT.

The chain employs TRBV15 and TRBJ2-4, with D possibly matching TRBD1 (6 bases). Germline loops: CDR1 LNHNV, CDR2 YYDKDF (reference sequence). This CDR3 has 16 residues. V gave up 3 bases and J gave up 1 base, with 13 bases separating them. The CDR3 DNA follows: TGTGCCACCAGCAGGTTATCAGGGGTCGCCAAAAACATTCAGTACTTC. Its translation: CATSRLSGVAKNIQYF. The full variable domain, its missing parts supplied by reference TRBV15 and TRBJ2-4, is DAMVIQNPRYQVTQFGKPVTLSCSQTLNHNVMYWYQQKSSQAPKLLFHYYDKDFNNEADTPDNFQSRRPNTSFCFLDIRSPGLGDTAMYLCATSRLSGVAKNIQYFGAGTRLSVL.